A selection of T cell receptor beta chains follows, all from one sample in a study of cytomegalovirus exposure and HLA in healthy donors. Only in-frame clones appear in the TCRdb table, and some are missing; sequencing was by immunoSEQ multiplex PCR. The sample shows around 150,000 clones, around 83% of them seen only once. The sample taken for sequencing was PBMCs. The receptors were sampled from a man aged 18 to 29 in good health and CMV-seropositive. CDR3s include the opening cysteine and the closing phenylalanine or tryptophan. Each record gives: clone size, V gene, CDR3 length, J gene, D gene, CDR3 protein, CDR3 DNA. D genes are given only for firm matches. Clone size is given for some rows only: seen once, a few or many times, or a class if the clone is expanded.

>-|TRBV6-1|13|TRBJ1-1|-
CASSGGVGFGAFF
TGTGCCAGCAGTGGGGGGGTGGGTTTTGGGGCTTTCTTT
>-|TRBV30|15|TRBJ1-3|-
CARQEGGATGNTIYF
TGTGCCCGCCAGGAGGGGGGGGCAACTGGAAACACCATATATTTT
>-|TRBV29-1|13|TRBJ2-4|TRBD1
CSANRGLGNIQYF
TGCAGCGCTAACAGGGGGCTGGGGAACATTCAGTACTTC
>-|TRBV19|15|TRBJ1-3|-
CASSIKGSSGNTIYF
TGTGCCAGTAGTATTAAGGGGTCTTCTGGAAACACCATATATTTT
>-|TRBV6-1|15|TRBJ2-2|TRBD1
CASSADRGQGGELFF
TGTGCCAGCAGTGCCGACAGGGGGCAAGGCGGGGAGCTGTTTTTT
>-|TRBV7-9|16|TRBJ1-5|TRBD1
CASSPLGTGINQPQHF
TGTGCCAGCAGCCCTCTCGGGACAGGGATAAATCAGCCCCAGCATTTT
>-|TRBV10-3|12|TRBJ2-1|-
CAISPVGGEQFF
TGTGCCATCAGTCCGGTCGGGGGTGAGCAGTTCTTC
>-|TRBV9|15|TRBJ1-1|-
CASSPAGALNTEAFF
TGTGCCAGCAGCCCAGCGGGGGCGCTGAACACTGAAGCTTTCTTT
>few|TRBV9|15|TRBJ2-1|-
CASSVNSGPYNEQFF
TGTGCCAGCAGCGTAAATTCAGGGCCCTACAATGAGCAGTTCTTC
>-|TRBV11-2|13|TRBJ1-2|-
CASSLGRGYGYTF
TGTGCCAGCAGCTTAGGGCGGGGGTATGGCTACACCTTC
>-|TRBV5-6|13|TRBJ1-2|-
CASSLKIYYGYTF
TGTGCCAGCAGCCTTAAAATCTATTATGGCTACACCTTC
>-|TRBV19|15|TRBJ2-7|-
CASSAGPGPSYEQYF
TGTGCCAGTAGTGCGGGGCCCGGCCCTTCATACGAGCAGTACTTC
>-|TRBV19|12|TRBJ1-2|TRBD1
CASGTGGGGYTF
TGTGCCAGTGGGACAGGGGGCGGTGGCTACACCTTC
>-|TRBV20-1|10|TRBJ1-1|-
CSARSPEAFF
TGCAGTGCTCGGAGTCCTGAAGCTTTCTTT
>-|TRBV11-2|15|TRBJ2-7|TRBD1
CASTSAGQGLYEQYF
TGTGCCAGTACATCGGCGGGACAGGGTTTATACGAGCAGTACTTC
>few|TRBV11-2|16|TRBJ2-2|-
CASSRGGGANTGELFF
TGTGCCAGCAGCCGCGGGGGCGGGGCGAACACCGGGGAGCTGTTTTTT
>-|TRBV7-2|16|TRBJ2-5|TRBD2
CASSTGLAGGQETQYF
TGTGCCAGCAGCACGGGACTAGCGGGGGGCCAAGAGACCCAGTACTTC
>-|TRBV5-1|14|TRBJ2-1|TRBD1
CASSLFGQGMEQFF
TGCGCCAGCAGCTTGTTTGGACAGGGAATGGAGCAGTTCTTC
>-|TRBV6-5|12|TRBJ2-2|-
CASSQATGELFF
TGTGCCAGCAGTCAGGCCACCGGGGAGCTGTTTTTT
>-|TRBV6-4|15|TRBJ2-2|TRBD1
CASSPGTGNTGELFF
TGTGCCAGCTCTCCTGGGACAGGGAACACCGGGGAGCTGTTTTTT
>-|TRBV6-6|16|TRBJ2-7|TRBD1
CASSTPDRGRFWEQYF
TGTGCCAGCAGTACCCCTGACAGGGGGCGCTTCTGGGAGCAGTACTTC
>-|TRBV5-1|14|TRBJ2-3|-
CASSLSQGPDTQYF
TGCGCCAGCAGCTTGAGTCAGGGTCCAGATACGCAGTATTTT
>-|TRBV7-2|18|TRBJ2-3|TRBD2
CASSSRTSGGFSTDTQYF
TGTGCCAGCAGCTCTCGGACTAGCGGGGGGTTCTCCACAGATACGCAGTATTTT
>-|TRBV6-1|13|TRBJ2-5|-
CASSEQGQETQYF
TGTGCCAGCAGTGAACAGGGGCAAGAGACCCAGTACTTC
>-|TRBV6-5|14|TRBJ1-6|TRBD1
CASSYQGVNSPLHF
TGTGCCAGCAGTTACCAGGGGGTAAATTCACCCCTCCACTTT
>-|TRBV11-3|17|TRBJ1-4|-
CASSLGNRGGLREKLFF
TGTGCCAGCAGCTTAGGAAATCGCGGGGGGTTGAGAGAAAAACTGTTTTTT
>few|TRBV11-3|16|TRBJ2-6|-
CASSLGQASGANVLTF
TGTGCCAGCAGCTTAGGTCAGGCCTCTGGGGCCAACGTCCTGACTTTC
>-|TRBV7-2|18|TRBJ1-2|TRBD1
CASSLVPTGGNANYGYTF
TGTGCCAGCAGCTTAGTTCCGACAGGGGGCAATGCTAACTATGGCTACACCTTC
>-|TRBV2|14|TRBJ2-5|TRBD2
CASSSSGVRETQYF
TGTGCCAGCAGTTCTAGCGGGGTGAGGGAGACCCAGTACTTC
>-|TRBV9|14|TRBJ1-2|TRBD1
CASSETGAGYGYTF
TGTGCCAGCAGCGAAACAGGGGCTGGCTATGGCTACACCTTC
>-|TRBV30|14|TRBJ2-5|TRBD2
CAWSAGTIQETQYF
TGTGCCTGGAGTGCTGGGACTATACAAGAGACCCAGTACTTC
>-|TRBV4-3|14|TRBJ2-7|-
CASSQGYSGYEQYF
TGCGCCAGCAGCCAAGGCTATAGCGGCTACGAGCAGTACTTC
>-|TRBV5-6|17|TRBJ2-2|-
CASSLGLLGAATGELFF
TGTGCCAGCAGCTTGGGACTCCTGGGGGCGGCCACCGGGGAGCTGTTTTTT
>-|TRBV9|14|TRBJ2-3|-
CASSSGTSTDTQYF
TGTGCCAGCAGCTCAGGGACTAGCACAGATACGCAGTATTTT
>-|TRBV5-6|14|TRBJ1-5|-
CASSLGGVNQPQHF
TGTGCCAGCAGCTTAGGGGGAGTCAATCAGCCCCAGCATTTT
>-|TRBV10-3|14|TRBJ1-2|-
CAISERQGYYGYTF
TGTGCCATCAGTGAGCGCCAGGGTTATTATGGCTACACCTTC
>-|TRBV6-1|16|TRBJ1-3|-
CASSEYRIGSGNTIYF
TGTGCCAGCAGCGAATACAGGATAGGCTCTGGAAACACCATATATTTT
>-|TRBV7-8|14|TRBJ2-7|-
CASSIGSGTYEQYF
TGTGCCAGCAGCATCGGGAGCGGTACCTACGAGCAGTACTTC
>-|TRBV10-3|15|TRBJ2-1|TRBD2
CAISGLAGPNNEQFF
TGTGCCATCAGTGGACTAGCGGGGCCCAACAATGAGCAGTTCTTC
>-|TRBV7-2|13|TRBJ1-1|-
CATSVVGATEAFF
TGTGCCACCTCCGTCGTGGGGGCCACTGAAGCTTTCTTT
>-|TRBV10-3|14|TRBJ1-6|-
CAISEQGVSSPLHF
TGTGCCATCAGTGAACAGGGAGTCTCTTCACCCCTCCACTTT
>-|TRBV2|15|TRBJ2-2|TRBD1
CASSPTEGAPGELFF
TGTGCCAGCAGCCCCACCGAGGGGGCCCCCGGGGAGCTGTTTTTT
>-|TRBV9|16|TRBJ2-3|-
CASSVDPGTSTDTQYF
TGTGCCAGCAGCGTAGACCCGGGGACTAGCACAGATACGCAGTATTTT
>-|TRBV5-1|14|TRBJ2-7|TRBD2
CASSLALAGGEQYF
TGCGCCAGCAGCTTGGCTCTAGCGGGGGGGGAGCAGTACTTC
>-|TRBV9|15|TRBJ2-3|-
CASSDGLGGQDTQYF
TGTGCCAGCAGTGACGGACTCGGGGGTCAAGATACGCAGTATTTT
>once|TRBV7-2|15|TRBJ2-3|TRBD2
CASSLEVAGADTQYF
TGTGCCAGCAGCTTAGAAGTAGCGGGGGCAGATACGCAGTATTTT
>few|TRBV6-5|13|TRBJ1-4|-
CASRDRLYEKLFF
TGTGCCAGCAGGGACAGACTGTATGAAAAACTGTTTTTT
>-|TRBV5-4|13|TRBJ1-1|TRBD1
CASSYGTATEAFF
TGTGCCAGCAGCTACGGGACAGCCACTGAAGCTTTCTTT
>-|TRBV27|16|TRBJ1-5|-
CASSLSGTLSNQPQHF
TGTGCCAGCAGTTTATCCGGGACACTTAGCAATCAGCCCCAGCATTTT
>-|TRBV7-2|13|TRBJ2-2|-
CASSLIGRGELFF
TGTGCCAGCAGCTTAATTGGGCGCGGGGAGCTGTTTTTT
>-|TRBV4-3|16|TRBJ2-7|-
CASSQDASFSSYEQYF
TGCGCCAGCAGCCAAGATGCGTCTTTTAGCTCCTACGAGCAGTACTTC